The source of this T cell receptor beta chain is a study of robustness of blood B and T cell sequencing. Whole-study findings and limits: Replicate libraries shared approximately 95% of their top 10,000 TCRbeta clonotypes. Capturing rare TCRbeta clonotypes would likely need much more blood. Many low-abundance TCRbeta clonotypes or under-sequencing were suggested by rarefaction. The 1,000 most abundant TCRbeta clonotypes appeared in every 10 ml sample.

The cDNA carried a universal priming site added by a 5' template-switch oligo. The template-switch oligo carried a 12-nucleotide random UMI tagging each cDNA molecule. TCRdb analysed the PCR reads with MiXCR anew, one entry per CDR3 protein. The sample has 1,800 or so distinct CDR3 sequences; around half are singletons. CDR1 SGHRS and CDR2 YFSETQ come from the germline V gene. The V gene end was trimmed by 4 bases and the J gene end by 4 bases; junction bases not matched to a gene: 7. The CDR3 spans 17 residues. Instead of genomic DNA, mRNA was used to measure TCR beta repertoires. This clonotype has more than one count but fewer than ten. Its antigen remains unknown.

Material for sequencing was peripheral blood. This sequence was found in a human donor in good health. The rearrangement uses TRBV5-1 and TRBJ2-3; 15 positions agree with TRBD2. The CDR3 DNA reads TGCGCCAGCAGCCCACATTGGACTAGCGGGGGGGCAGATACGCAGTATTTT. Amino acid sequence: CASSPHWTSGGADTQYF.